This T cell receptor (beta chain) was sequenced during a study of cytomegalovirus exposure and HLA in healthy donors. Study-wide background: It was reported in a later analysis that the 90 to 150 validation repertoires used the same platform as the roughly 700 first-cohort repertoires.

Measured with immunoSEQ multiplex PCR; TCRdb has only the in-frame clones, and not every one. The table shows roughly 120,000 clones, with around 94% occurring only once. Regarding this clone: As yet, its antigen is unknown.

The germline V gene has CDR1 GTSNPN and CDR2 SVGIG (reference sequence). The CDR3 is made up of 13 amino acids. Trimming took 0 bases from V and 3 from J, leaving 7 bases between them. The donors were in the roughly 130-subject validation cohort, distinct from the approximately 610-subject first cohort. Study-level results: Some TCR beta chains (roughly 160 of them) were listed as cytomegalovirus-associated.

This sequence joins TRBV30 and TRBJ2-3, with D possibly matching TRBD2 (6 bases). This TCR was recovered from a woman younger than 30 in good health and CMV-seronegative. The source material was PBMCs. CDR3 DNA: TGTGCCTGGAGTGTACGGGAGACAGATACGCAGTATTTT. Encoded protein: CAWSVRETDTQYF.